One and the same sample provided the 17 T cell receptor beta chains below, sequenced in a study of T cell repertoires in cytomegalovirus infection. Via MiXCR, TCRdb re-called the reads, giving one row per CDR3 protein. The sample includes 600,000 to 800,000 distinct CDR3 sequences, approximately 24% seen only once; the top ten take less than 10%. The specimen sequenced was CD8+ T cells from PBMCs. The receptors were sampled from a human donor in good health (CMV status not recorded). Some clones in this sample may be carry-over from other donors' samples.

This chain uses TRBV7-9 with TRBJ2-3; D call uncertain. This CDR3 is built from 14 residues. Germline loops: CDR1 SEHNR, CDR2 FQNEAQ (reference sequence). The V and J ends lost 0 bases and 3 bases respectively, with 7 bases between them. The CDR3 is CASSLARVTDTQYF. The CDR3 DNA sequence: TGTGCCAGCAGCTTAGCAAGAGTGACAGATACGCAGTATTTT.

The chain couples TRBV7-9 to TRBJ1-2; unclear D gene. The CDR3 is 14 amino acids. Germline CDR1 and CDR2: SEHNR and FQNEAQ (reference sequence). The ends were cut back, 0 bases at V and 8 bases at J, with 13 bases in the middle. CDR3 loop: CASSLAFGVEGYTF. CDR3 nucleotides: TGTGCCAGCAGCTTAGCGTTCGGCGTCGAGGGCTACACCTTC.

This chain joins TRBV29-1 and TRBJ2-7; D gene uncertain. Germline assignment: CDR1 SQVTM and CDR2 ANQGSEA. CDR3 length: 10 amino acids. The V end lost 0 bases, the J end lost 6 bases, and 3 bases lay between the germline ends. The CDR3, as DNA: TGCAGCGTTGAAGATGGCGAGCAGTACTTC. It encodes CSVEDGEQYF.

This clonotype was detected ten times or more. CDR3 in DNA: TGTGCCAGCAGCTTCGTCCCGGGGGGCACCGGGGAGCTGTTTTTT. It specifies CASSFVPGGTGELFF. The chain carries TRBV7-8 and TRBJ2-2; 7 bases are a match to TRBD2. The CDR3 has 15 amino acids. V lost 3 bases to trimming and J lost 4 bases; unmatched junction nucleotides: 5. CDR1 is SGHVS and CDR2 is FQNEAQ in the germline V gene.

This clonotype was recorded many times. This chain connects TRBV28 to TRBJ2-1; TRBD1 or TRBD2 may be the D gene (5 bases each). Trimming left V 2 bases short and J 5 bases short, with 10 bases between. Germline V gene data show CDR1 as MDHEN and CDR2 as SYDVKM. CDR3 size: 14 residues. As DNA, the CDR3 is TGTGCCAGCAGTTTAGTGGGGGTCGACAATGAGCAGTTCTTC. Protein product: CASSLVGVDNEQFF.

The chain links TRBV4-1 to TRBJ2-1; 9 positions agree with TRBD2. Unmatched junction bases numbered 7, after V lost 5 bases and J lost 5 bases. The CDR3 runs 15 residues. CDR1 is MGHRA, CDR2 YSYEKL, per germline. The CDR3 DNA reads TGCGCCAGCAGCTACCCTAGCGGGGCCGACAATGAGCAGTTCTTC. Its protein product is CASSYPSGADNEQFF.

The chain joins TRBV15 to TRBJ2-5; 12 positions agree with TRBD2. Losses at the gene ends were 5 bases for V and 1 base for J; bases not matched to a gene: 5. The length of the CDR3 is 16 residues. Looked up from germline, CDR1 is LNHNV and CDR2 is YYDKDF (reference sequence). The CDR3 bases are TGTGCCACCAGCGGGGGGGGACTAGCGGGCCAAGAGACCCAGTACTTC. This encodes CATSGGGLAGQETQYF.

The V gene is TRBV20-1, the J gene TRBJ2-1; a possible D gene is TRBD1 (6 bases). This CDR3 spans 14 amino acids. The V end lost 5 bases, the J end lost 2 bases, and 13 bases lay between the germline ends. CDR1 and CDR2 (germline): DFQATT, SNEGSKA (reference sequence). CDR3 in amino acids: CSALARDTYNEQFF. The CDR3 DNA follows: TGCAGTGCTTTGGCCCGGGACACCTACAATGAGCAGTTCTTC.

The chain uses TRBV20-1 and TRBJ1-6; 11 nucleotides align to TRBD1. The germline CDR1 and CDR2 sequences are DFQATT and SNEGSKA (reference sequence). The CDR3 is made up of 14 amino acids. After removal of 6 bases from V and 9 bases from J, the junction contained 7 bases not matched to a gene. CDR3 bases: TGCAGTGCCCCCGGTGGGACAGGGGGTTCACCCCTCCACTTT. Translated: CSAPGGTGGSPLHF.

For this clonotype: This may come from a read error, since a much larger clone is one base off. The chain links TRBV7-6 to TRBJ2-1, with D uncertain. With 7 bases removed from V and 4 bases from J, the gap between germline ends came to 8 bases. Germline V gene sequence: CDR1 SGHVS, CDR2 FNYEAQ. This CDR3 is 12 amino acids long. DNA of the CDR3: TGTGCCAGCAACAGAGTATACAATGAGCAGTTCTTC. Its protein product is CASNRVYNEQFF.

This clonotype was detected only a few times. The chain recombines TRBV6-5 with TRBJ1-6, with no clear D. V lost 7 bases and J lost 6, with 4 bases in between. The germline gives CDR1 MNHEY, CDR2 SVGAGI. The length of the CDR3 is 11 residues. CDR3 residues: CASKSNSPLHF. The CDR3 DNA sequence: TGTGCCAGCAAGAGTAATTCACCCCTCCACTTT.

In this sample, this clonotype turned up a few times. The V call is TRBV6-2 or TRBV6-3, the J call TRBJ2-2; D perhaps matches TRBD2 (6 bases). Germline V gene sequence: CDR1 MNHEY, CDR2 SVGEGT. The V end lost 4 bases, the J end lost 3 bases, and 18 bases lay between the germline ends. The CDR3 is made up of 17 amino acids. The CDR3 region has the DNA TGTGCCAGCAGTTTTTCGGCCCACGGGGGAGACACCGGGGAGCTGTTTTTT. Translation: CASSFSAHGGDTGELFF.

The V gene is TRBV29-1, the J gene TRBJ1-1, with no clear D. Trimming pared 7 bases from V and 5 bases from J, leaving 14 bases between. CDR1 is SQVTM, CDR2 ANQGSEA, per germline. The CDR3 spans 12 residues. CDR3 sequence (DNA): TGCAGCGCGCCCGTCGGGTCGACTGAAGCTTTCTTT. Translation: CSAPVGSTEAFF.

With regard to this clonotype: A read error may explain this, as a much larger clone is one base away. V and J are TRBV7-3 and TRBJ1-5; 7 bases map to TRBD1. The CDR3 has 9 residues. Per germline, CDR1 SGHTA and CDR2 FQGTGA. The CDR3 region has the DNA TGTGCCAACAGATTGACAGGGAGTTTT. Translating gives CANRLTGSF. The full variable domain, in which reference TRBV7-3 and TRBJ1-5 provide the parts outside the CDR3, is GAGVSQTPSNKVTEKGKYVELRCDPISGHTALYWYRQSLGQGPEFLIYFQGTGAADDSGLPNDRFFAVRPEGSVSTLKIQRTERGDSAVYLCANRLTGSFGDGTRLSIL.

The CDR3 bases are TGTGCCAGTAGTATGTGGCCTAGCGGGGGGGGTGACTACAATGAGCAGTTCTTC. It encodes CASSMWPSGGGDYNEQFF. This sequence joins TRBV19 and TRBJ2-1, with 12 bases that match TRBD2. V dropped 3 bases and J dropped 3; count of bases not matched to a gene: 9. The CDR3 loop spans 18 amino acids. Germline loops: CDR1 LNHDA, CDR2 SQIVND (reference sequence).

Of note for this clonotype: A much larger clone is a single base away; this may be a read error. The chain is built from TRBV12-3 or TRBV12-4 and TRBJ2-3; 7 nucleotides line up with TRBD1. The CDR3 is 11 residues long. CDR3 residues: CASLGTDMQYF. The CDR3 coding sequence is TGTGCCAGCTTAGGGACAGATATGCAGTATTTT.

This clonotype was seen only a few times. The chain links TRBV28 to TRBJ1-1; tentatively, D is TRBD1 (5 bases). Germline-derived CDR1 and CDR2 are MDHEN and SYDVKM. The CDR3 has 16 amino acids. Trimming left V 4 bases short and J 0 bases short, with 15 bases between. CDR3 nucleotides: TGTGCCAGCAGTTCCGGGACCGAATTTATGAACACTGAAGCTTTCTTT. Translating it yields CASSSGTEFMNTEAFF. The full variable domain, in which reference TRBV28 and TRBJ1-1 provide the parts outside the CDR3, is DVKVTQSSRYLVKRTGEKVFLECVQDMDHENMFWYRQDPGLGLRLIYFSYDVKMKEKGDIPEGYSVSREKKERFSLILESASTNQTSMYLCASSSGTEFMNTEAFFGQGTRLTVV.